This T cell receptor (beta chain) was recovered during a study of blood T cell repertoires in COVID-19. Background on the study: The United States, Italy and Spain supplied acute and convalescent COVID-19 samples. T cells, B-cell-depleted T cells, or PBMCs supplied cDNA or gDNA.

As processed by the authors: Nucleated cell number was recorded as an estimate derived from reference gene primer amplification. Only in-frame clones appear in the TCRdb table, and some are missing; sequencing was by immunoSEQ multiplex PCR. The DNA was the basis for D and trimming; V, J and clone size are from that table. The repertoire has some 80,000 clones, approximately 87% of them found once; the top ten carry over 2.5%. Trimming removed 3 bases from V and 5 bases from J; junction bases left unmatched: 6. CDR1 and CDR2 from the germline V gene are SEHNR and FQNEAQ (reference sequence). This CDR3 contains 15 residues.

The TCR sequence derives from a human donor in a cohort sampled during active COVID-19. Sequencing used peripheral blood. This chain joins TRBV7-9 and TRBJ1-4, with 7 bases identical to TRBD1. Here the CDR3 reads CASSLGGQFNEKLFF. CDR3 bases: TGTGCCAGCAGCTTGGGGGGACAGTTCAATGAAAAACTGTTTTTT.